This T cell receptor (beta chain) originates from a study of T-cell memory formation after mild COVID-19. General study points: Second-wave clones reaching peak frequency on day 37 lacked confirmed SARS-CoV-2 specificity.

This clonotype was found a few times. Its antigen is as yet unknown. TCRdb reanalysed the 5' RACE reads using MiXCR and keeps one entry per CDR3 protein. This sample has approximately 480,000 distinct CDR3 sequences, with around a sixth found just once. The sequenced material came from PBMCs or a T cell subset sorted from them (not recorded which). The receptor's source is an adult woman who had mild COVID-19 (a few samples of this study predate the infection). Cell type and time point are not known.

CDR3 in DNA: TGTGCCAGCAGTTTTGATCGCGGGGGGGTTGAAGATACGCAGTATTTT. As protein: CASSFDRGGVEDTQYF. The chain has TRBV12-3 or TRBV12-4 and TRBJ2-3, with TRBD2 matching over 9 bases. CDR3 length: 16 amino acids. The J segment lost 5 bases and the V segment lost 3 bases, leaving 9 bases of the junction unmatched.